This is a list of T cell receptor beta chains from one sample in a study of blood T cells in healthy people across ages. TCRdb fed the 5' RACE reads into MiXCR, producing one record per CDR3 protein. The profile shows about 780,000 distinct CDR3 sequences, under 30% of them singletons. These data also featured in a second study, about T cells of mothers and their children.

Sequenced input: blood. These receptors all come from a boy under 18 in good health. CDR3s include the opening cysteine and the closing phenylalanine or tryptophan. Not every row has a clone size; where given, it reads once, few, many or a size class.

CDR3aa: CASNRGVSGANVLTF; j_gene: TRBJ2-6; v_gene: TRBV6-6; abundance: few
CDR3aa: CASSERAYGYTF; j_gene: TRBJ1-2; v_gene: TRBV25-1; abundance: .
CDR3aa: CASSSEARQATNEKLFF; j_gene: TRBJ1-4; v_gene: TRBV6-1; abundance: few
CDR3aa: CSGTGGYNEQFF; j_gene: .; v_gene: TRBV20-1; abundance: .
CDR3aa: CASSPFRTGEETQYF; j_gene: TRBJ2-5; v_gene: TRBV3-1; abundance: few
CDR3aa: CASSVGGDYSYNEQFF; j_gene: TRBJ2-1; v_gene: TRBV9; abundance: few
CDR3aa: CASNPIAGGDNEQFF; j_gene: TRBJ2-1; v_gene: TRBV5-1; abundance: few
CDR3aa: CASSPLRDSYEQYF; j_gene: TRBJ2-7; v_gene: TRBV18; abundance: .
CDR3aa: CSAWDTISNQPQHF; j_gene: TRBJ1-5; v_gene: TRBV20-1; abundance: .
CDR3aa: CASSGRQGIPSDTQYF; j_gene: TRBJ2-3; v_gene: TRBV10-2; abundance: .
CDR3aa: CSVEQGYGYEQYF; j_gene: TRBJ2-7; v_gene: TRBV29-1; abundance: .
CDR3aa: CASSQSRQEPQHF; j_gene: TRBJ1-5; v_gene: TRBV16; abundance: few
CDR3aa: CSARGASSGKWETQYF; j_gene: TRBJ2-5; v_gene: TRBV20-1; abundance: .
CDR3aa: CASSFLASYEQYF; j_gene: TRBJ2-7; v_gene: TRBV5-1; abundance: many
CDR3aa: CASSMVLSPLHF; j_gene: TRBJ1-6; v_gene: TRBV2; abundance: .
CDR3aa: CASSPSGGESYNEQFF; j_gene: TRBJ2-1; v_gene: TRBV4-2; abundance: many
CDR3aa: CASRLGTGGGETQYF; j_gene: TRBJ2-5; v_gene: TRBV12-3/TRBV12-4; abundance: .
CDR3aa: CSAPRGGLETQYF; j_gene: TRBJ2-5; v_gene: TRBV29-1; abundance: .
CDR3aa: CASSLADSPNEKLFF; j_gene: TRBJ1-4; v_gene: TRBV7-9; abundance: .
CDR3aa: CSVEDRGGWTEAFF; j_gene: TRBJ1-1; v_gene: TRBV29-1; abundance: few
CDR3aa: CSASPREGYTF; j_gene: TRBJ1-2; v_gene: TRBV20-1; abundance: .
CDR3aa: CASSPVTSTDTQYF; j_gene: TRBJ2-3; v_gene: TRBV6-5; abundance: few
CDR3aa: CASALAGVNEQYF; j_gene: TRBJ2-7; v_gene: TRBV18; abundance: few
CDR3aa: CAGIRQRPSPLHF; j_gene: TRBJ1-6; v_gene: TRBV2; abundance: few
CDR3aa: CASSLAGWPQETQYF; j_gene: TRBJ2-5; v_gene: TRBV7-6; abundance: .
CDR3aa: CASGPVSYEQYF; j_gene: TRBJ2-7; v_gene: TRBV12-5; abundance: .
CDR3aa: CAISSRGRGPQATQYF; j_gene: TRBJ2-5; v_gene: TRBV10-3; abundance: few